This T cell receptor (beta chain) was retrieved from a study of shared T cell receptors in the human thymus. The table came from immunoSEQ multiplex PCR; TCRdb's copy has only in-frame clones and leaves some out. The data show about 610,000 clones, over 75% seen once. The CDR3 totals 15 residues. V lost 3 bases and J lost 8, with 16 bases in between. Germline loops: CDR1 SGHAT, CDR2 FQNNGV. The sample was also linked to a second study, of human thymus T cells. This second report adds: Donation was from healthy Finnish infants who were having corrective surgery that addressed congenital heart defects. The thymus was resected at corrective cardiac surgery. Thymic and blood repertoires appeared to show biased V and J gene usage. Reports from related research described highly overlapping thymic repertoires among unrelated individuals.

V is TRBV11-2 and J is TRBJ2-2; possibly TRBD1 for D (5 bases). The sequence was obtained from a boy under two years old with a congenital heart defect. Sequencing input: thymocytes. CDR3 region: CASSFESRSGGELFF. The CDR3 DNA reads TGTGCCAGCAGCTTCGAATCCCGTTCAGGGGGGGAGCTGTTTTTT.